This section outlines one TCR beta chain sequence together with its context. This clonotype was seen at least ten times. This clone's antigen is unknown. One base away there is no much larger clone; base qualities are not given. V is trimmed back by 5 bases and J by 2 bases, and the junction contains 6 bases that no gene match accounts for. CDR1 and CDR2 are read off the germline V gene as ENHRY and SYGVKD. The CDR3 runs 16 amino acids, cysteine and phenylalanine included. The entry retains the CDR3 DNA only, 48 bases that are in frame from base 1. The data were obtained in a study of T-cell reconstitution after alpha-beta-depleted transplantation in children (dated by TCRdb to 2016 to 2017). In the study overall: The study quantitatively tracked T-cell immune reconstitution after TCRalphabeta/CD19-depleted allogeneic hematopoietic cell transplantation in children using TCR repertoire profiling.

Library preparation employed PCR. This sample was sequenced with an Illumina HiSeq 2500. Molecular barcoding was employed in the preparation of TCR libraries, with unique molecular identifiers being used to normalize TCRbeta repertoire quantification. TCRdb applied fastp at Q25 and MiXCR to the public reads, then kept only in-frame beta chains. Identical CDR3 protein sequences are pooled into one entry, listed with their most common genes and DNA. The sample records around 490,000 distinct CDR3 sequences, roughly 11% of which are singletons. 12% to 15% of the sample lies in the top ten. General conclusions and limits of the study: The apparently early alphabetaT-cell count recovery about two months after transplant was reportedly dependent on only several hundred rapidly expanded clones derived from non-depleted graft cells. Over subsequent months, a decline in hyperexpanded clone frequencies was noted, and after one year, T-cell counts and TCRbeta diversity were mostly ascribed to newly produced T cells. In some patients, the high TCRbeta diversity seen at day 60 was put down to recipient T cells and intrathymic progenitors that had survived conditioning.

In the paper's terms, the treatment or condition label means: allogeneic hematopoietic cell transplantation with graft depleted of TCRalphabeta T cells and CD19 B cells. Transplant recipients were children who received TCRalphabeta/CD19-depleted allogeneic hematopoietic cell grafts. Sequencing was performed on PBMCs, mostly from graft donor cells, taken 180 days after TCRalphabeta/CD19-depleted stem cell transplant. This sequence was found in a female patient aged 2-9 years who had a stem cell transplant for aplastic anemia, so the T cells may come from the graft donor. The receptor chain draws on TRBV10-3 and TRBJ2-6; 7 junctional bases match TRBD1. DNA sequence: TGTGCCATCAGTCCCCCCACAGGGGCTGGGGCCAACGTCCTGACTTTC. It encodes CAISPPTGAGANVLTF.